This is a list of T cell receptor beta chains from one sample in a study of T cell clonotyping in hematopoietic cell transplantation. Produced via immunoSEQ multiplex PCR; TCRdb's table is partial and in-frame only. The table shows some 17,000 clones, with 71% occurring only once. Input material: peripheral blood mononuclear cells. The source is an older woman in good health. Some clones in this sample may be carry-over from other donors' samples. The CDR3 runs from the conserved cysteine through the conserved F or W. D genes are given only for firm matches. Some rows have no size entry. The others give once, few or many, or a class for an expanded clone.

D	V	size	J	DNA	CDR3
NA	TRBV4-2	medium-sized	TRBJ2-5	TGTGCCAGCAGCCAAGCCGCCCCGGGGGAGACCCAGTACTTC	CASSQAAPGETQYF
NA	TRBV9	once	TRBJ2-2	TGTGCCAGCAGCGGCCCGAACACCGGGGAGCTGTTTTTT	CASSGPNTGELFF
TRBD2	TRBV6-5	few	TRBJ2-3	TGTGCCAGCAGTATAATAGCGGGGGGCACAGATACGCAGTATTTT	CASSIIAGGTDTQYF
NA	TRBV6-5	NA	TRBJ1-2	TGTGCCAGCGTAGATTCTAACTATGGCTACACCTTC	CASVDSNYGYTF
NA	TRBV7-9	NA	TRBJ2-3	TGTGCCAGCAGCCGGAACAGGGGCACAGATACGCAGTATTTT	CASSRNRGTDTQYF
TRBD1	TRBV4-3	NA	TRBJ1-5	TGCGCCAGCAGCAGGGGGCAGGGACAGCCCCAGCATTTT	CASSRGQGQPQHF
NA	TRBV4-3	NA	TRBJ1-1	TGCGCCAGCAGCCAAGATGTCAAAGGGCGGGGCACTGAAGCTTTCTTT	CASSQDVKGRGTEAFF
NA	TRBV2	once	TRBJ1-2	TGTGCCAGCAGTGACGCAGCCGGGAGTGGCTACACCTTC	CASSDAAGSGYTF
NA	TRBV7-2	NA	TRBJ2-7	TGTGCCAGCATCCCTTCCCAGGGGGGTGCCCACGAGCAGTACTTC	CASIPSQGGAHEQYF
TRBD2	TRBV5-6	NA	TRBJ2-5	TGTGCCAGCAGCCTCACCCGGGGAGCGGGGGGACTCCGCGGTGAGACCCAGTACTTC	CASSLTRGAGGLRGETQYF
TRBD2	TRBV30	NA	TRBJ2-7	TGTGCCCAAACACAGGGACTAGCGGGAGGCGAGCAGTACTTC	CAQTQGLAGGEQYF
TRBD1	TRBV4-3	few	TRBJ1-3	TGCGCCAGCAGCCAAGCCTACGGGACAGGGTCTGGAAACACCATATATTTT	CASSQAYGTGSGNTIYF
TRBD2	TRBV27	NA	TRBJ2-3	TGTGCCAGCAGTTTACTAGCGGGGTCCTCCGATACGCAGTATTTT	CASSLLAGSSDTQYF